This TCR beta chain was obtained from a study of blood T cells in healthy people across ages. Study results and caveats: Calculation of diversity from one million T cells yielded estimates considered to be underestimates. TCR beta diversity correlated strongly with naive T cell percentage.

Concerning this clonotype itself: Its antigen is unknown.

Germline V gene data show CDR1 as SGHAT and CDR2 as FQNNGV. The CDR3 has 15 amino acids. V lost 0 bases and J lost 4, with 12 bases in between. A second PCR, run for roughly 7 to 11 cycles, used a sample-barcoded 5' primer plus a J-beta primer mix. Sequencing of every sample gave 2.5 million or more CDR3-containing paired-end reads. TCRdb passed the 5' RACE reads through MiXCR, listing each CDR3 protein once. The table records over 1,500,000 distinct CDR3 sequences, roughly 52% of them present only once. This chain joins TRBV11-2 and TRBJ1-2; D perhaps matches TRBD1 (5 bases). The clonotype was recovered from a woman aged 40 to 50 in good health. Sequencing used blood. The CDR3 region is CASSLDPVRAYGYTF. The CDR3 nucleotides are TGTGCCAGCAGCTTAGATCCAGTCAGGGCCTATGGCTACACCTTC.